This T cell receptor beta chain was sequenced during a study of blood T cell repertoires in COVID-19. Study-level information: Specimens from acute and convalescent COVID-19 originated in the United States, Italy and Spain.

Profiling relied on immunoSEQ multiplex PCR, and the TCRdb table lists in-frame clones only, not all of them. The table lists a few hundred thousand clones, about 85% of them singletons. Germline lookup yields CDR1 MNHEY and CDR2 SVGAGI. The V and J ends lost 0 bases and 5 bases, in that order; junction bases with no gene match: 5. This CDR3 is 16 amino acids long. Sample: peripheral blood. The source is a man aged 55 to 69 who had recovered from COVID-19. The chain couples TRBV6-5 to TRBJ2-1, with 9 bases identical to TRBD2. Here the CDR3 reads CASSYSFAGGDNEQFF. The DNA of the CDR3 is TGTGCCAGCAGTTACTCGTTTGCGGGGGGGGACAATGAGCAGTTCTTC.